The sample holds many counts of the clone carrying this TCR beta chain. Its target is not known. These data are taken from a study of spatial heterogeneity in lung cancer. Unique molecular identifiers tagged every individual TCR cDNA molecule. TCRdb processed the 5' RACE reads anew with MiXCR; each CDR3 protein has one entry. The top ten hold approximately 2.6% of the sample, which has approximately 52,000 distinct CDR3 sequences, 6% to 9% seen once. Findings of the study overall: Blood carried ubiquitous expanded tumor TCRs more at resection than follow-up.

This CDR3 is built from 12 residues. Trimming shortened V by 4 bases and J by 4 bases, and 5 bases separated the two germline ends. This sample's time point: sample taken at primary tumor resection. Unsorted whole RNA from tumor, nontumor lung or frozen PBMC underwent sequencing. The donors, more than 55 patients with untreated early-stage non-small cell lung cancer, provided the samples. This rearrangement joins TRBV12-3 or TRBV12-4 to TRBJ2-1, with D unclear. This specimen consisted of PBMCs, obtained at surgery. This receptor was obtained from a female donor with early-stage non-small cell lung cancer. CDR3 DNA: TGTGCCAGCAGTTCAGATTACAATGAGCAGTTCTTC. Translating gives CASSSDYNEQFF.